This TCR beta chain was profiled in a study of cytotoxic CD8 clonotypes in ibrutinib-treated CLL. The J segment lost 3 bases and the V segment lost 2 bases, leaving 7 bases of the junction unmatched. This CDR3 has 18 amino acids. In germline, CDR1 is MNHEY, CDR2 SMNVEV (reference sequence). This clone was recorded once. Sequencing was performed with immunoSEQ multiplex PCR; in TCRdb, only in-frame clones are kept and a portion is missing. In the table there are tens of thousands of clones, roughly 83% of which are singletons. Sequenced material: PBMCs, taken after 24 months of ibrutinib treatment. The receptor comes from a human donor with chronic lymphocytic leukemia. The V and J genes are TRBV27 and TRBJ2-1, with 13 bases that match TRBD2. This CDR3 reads CASSLGTSGTRIYNEQFF. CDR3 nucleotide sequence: TGTGCCAGCAGTTTAGGGACTAGCGGGACAAGAATCTACAATGAGCAGTTCTTC.